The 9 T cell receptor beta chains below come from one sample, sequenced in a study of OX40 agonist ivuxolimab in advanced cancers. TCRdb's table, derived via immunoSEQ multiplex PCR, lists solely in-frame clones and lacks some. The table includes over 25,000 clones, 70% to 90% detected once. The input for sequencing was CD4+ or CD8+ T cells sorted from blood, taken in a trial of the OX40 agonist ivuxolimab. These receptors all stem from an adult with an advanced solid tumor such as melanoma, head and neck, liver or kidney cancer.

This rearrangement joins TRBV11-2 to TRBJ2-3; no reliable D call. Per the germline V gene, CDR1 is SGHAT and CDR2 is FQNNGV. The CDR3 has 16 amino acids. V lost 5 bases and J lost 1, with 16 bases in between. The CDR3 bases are TGTGCCAGCAGCCCAGTAATCCTGCAGGGCACAGATACGCAGTATTTT. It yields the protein CASSPVILQGTDTQYF.

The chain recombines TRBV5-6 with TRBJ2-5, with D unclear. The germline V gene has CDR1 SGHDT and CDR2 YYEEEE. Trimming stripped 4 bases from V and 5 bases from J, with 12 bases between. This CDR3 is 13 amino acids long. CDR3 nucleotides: TGTGCCAGCAGCCCAGGAGAGTGGGAGACCCAGTACTTC. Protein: CASSPGEWETQYF.

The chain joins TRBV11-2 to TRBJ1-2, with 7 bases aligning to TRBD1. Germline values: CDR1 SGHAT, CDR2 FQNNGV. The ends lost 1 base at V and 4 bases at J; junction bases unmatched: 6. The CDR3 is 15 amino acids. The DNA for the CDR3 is TGTGCCAGCAGCTTAGTCGGGACAGTTAGCTATGGCTACACCTTC. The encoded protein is CASSLVGTVSYGYTF.

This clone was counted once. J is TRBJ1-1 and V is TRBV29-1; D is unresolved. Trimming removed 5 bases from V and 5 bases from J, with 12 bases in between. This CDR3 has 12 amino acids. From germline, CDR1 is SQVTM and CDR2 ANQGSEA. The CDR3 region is CSVPALGTEAFF. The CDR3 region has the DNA TGCAGCGTTCCTGCTCTGGGGACTGAAGCTTTCTTT. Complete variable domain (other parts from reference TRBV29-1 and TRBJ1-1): SAVISQKPSRDICQRGTSLTIQCQVDSQVTMMFWYRQQPGQSLTLIATANQGSEATYESGFVIDKFPISRPNLTFSTLTVSNMSPEDSSIYLCSVPALGTEAFFGQGTRLTVV.

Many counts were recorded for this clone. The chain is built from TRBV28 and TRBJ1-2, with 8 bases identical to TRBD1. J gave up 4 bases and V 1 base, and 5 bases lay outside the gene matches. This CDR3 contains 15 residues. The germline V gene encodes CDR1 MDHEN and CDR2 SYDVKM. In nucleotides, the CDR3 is TGTGCCAGCAGTTTATTTCAGGGGGCTGGCTATGGCTACACCTTC. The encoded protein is CASSLFQGAGYGYTF.

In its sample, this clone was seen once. CDR3 in DNA: TGTGCCAGCGGCGAAGGGACAGACCATAACTATGGCTACACCTTC. The encoded protein is CASGEGTDHNYGYTF. V and J are TRBV27 and TRBJ1-2, with 7 nucleotides matching TRBD1. This CDR3 comprises 15 residues. Germline CDR1 is MNHEY and CDR2 is SMNVEV (reference sequence). V trimming: 8 bases; J trimming: 1 base; junction bases outside the gene matches: 10.

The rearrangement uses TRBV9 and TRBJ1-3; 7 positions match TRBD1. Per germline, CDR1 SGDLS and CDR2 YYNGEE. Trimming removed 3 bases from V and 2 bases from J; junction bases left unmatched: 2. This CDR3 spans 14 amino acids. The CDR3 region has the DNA TGTGCCAGCAGCGACGACAGGGCTGGAAACACCATATATTTT. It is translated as CASSDDRAGNTIYF. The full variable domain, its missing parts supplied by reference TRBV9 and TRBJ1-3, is DSGVTQTPKHLITATGQRVTLRCSPRSGDLSVYWYQQSLDQGLQFLIQYYNGEERAKGNILERFSAQQFPDLHSELNLSSLELGDSALYFCASSDDRAGNTIYFGEGSWLTVV.

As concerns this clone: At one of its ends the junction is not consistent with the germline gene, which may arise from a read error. CDR3 bases: TGTGCCAGCAACTTAGGCCAGGGGGCTGAAAACATTCAGTACTTC. Protein: CASNLGQGAENIQYF. The rearrangement joins TRBV7-9 to TRBJ2-4; TRBD1 agrees at 8 bases. The germline CDR1 and CDR2 sequences are SEHNR and FQNEAQ (reference sequence). The CDR3 length is 15 residues. The full variable domain, its missing parts supplied by reference TRBV7-9 and TRBJ2-4, is DTGVSQNPRHKITKRGQNVTFRCDPISEHNRLYWYRQTLGQGPEFLTYFQNEAQLEKSRLLSDRFSAERPKGSFSTLEIQRTEQGDSAMYLCASNLGQGAENIQYFGAGTRLSVL.

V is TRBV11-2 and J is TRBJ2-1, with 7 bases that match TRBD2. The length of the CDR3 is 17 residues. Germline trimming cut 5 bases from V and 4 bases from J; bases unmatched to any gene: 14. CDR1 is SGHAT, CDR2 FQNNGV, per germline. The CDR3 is CASSPIIGGGIYNEQFF. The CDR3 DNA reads TGTGCCAGCAGCCCCATCATCGGCGGGGGTATATACAATGAGCAGTTCTTC.